This T cell receptor beta chain was documented in a study of beta chain features in type 1 diabetes. This clone was observed many times. The sequenced template was cDNA made from the entire isolated RNA. Here immunoSEQ multiplex PCR was the method, and the copy in TCRdb shows in-frame clones only, minus some. Of approximately 160,000 clones listed, about 7.3% were seen once; the top ten hold 0.55% to 0.75%. This TCR was recovered from a man between 18 and 29 years old in good health. What was sequenced was central memory CD4+ T cells from blood.

The CDR3 here is CASSRLAGGTEQYF. The DNA of the CDR3 is TGTGCCAGCAGCCGACTAGCGGGGGGGACCGAGCAGTACTTC. The chain uses TRBV28 and TRBJ2-7; 14 nucleotides line up with TRBD2. V shed 6 bases, J shed 6 bases, and the junction held 4 bases outside the gene matches. The CDR3 totals 14 residues. Germline loops: CDR1 MDHEN, CDR2 SYDVKM.